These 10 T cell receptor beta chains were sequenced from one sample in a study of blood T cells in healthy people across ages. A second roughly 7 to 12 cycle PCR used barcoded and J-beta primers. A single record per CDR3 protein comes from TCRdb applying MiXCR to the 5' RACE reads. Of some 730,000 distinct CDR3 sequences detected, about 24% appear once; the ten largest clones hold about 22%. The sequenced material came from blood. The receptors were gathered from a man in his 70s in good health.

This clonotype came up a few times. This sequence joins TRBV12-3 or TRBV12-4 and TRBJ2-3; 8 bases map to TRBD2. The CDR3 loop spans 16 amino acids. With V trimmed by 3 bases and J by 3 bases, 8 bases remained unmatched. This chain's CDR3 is CASSFRAGDGTDTQYF. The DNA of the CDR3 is TGTGCCAGCAGTTTTCGAGCGGGAGATGGTACAGATACGCAGTATTTT.

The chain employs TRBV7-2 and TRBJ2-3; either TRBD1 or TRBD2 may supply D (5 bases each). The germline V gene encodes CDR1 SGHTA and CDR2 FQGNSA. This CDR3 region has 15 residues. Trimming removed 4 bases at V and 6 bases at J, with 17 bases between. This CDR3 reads CASSSQRGSGDTQYF. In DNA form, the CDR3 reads TGTGCCAGCAGCTCCCAGAGGGGATCCGGGGATACGCAGTATTTT.

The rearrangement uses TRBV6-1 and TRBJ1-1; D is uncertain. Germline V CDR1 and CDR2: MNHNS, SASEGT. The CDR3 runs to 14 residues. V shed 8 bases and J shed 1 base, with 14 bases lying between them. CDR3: CASRAGSRNTEAFF. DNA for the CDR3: TGTGCCAGCCGGGCGGGGAGCCGGAACACTGAAGCTTTCTTT.

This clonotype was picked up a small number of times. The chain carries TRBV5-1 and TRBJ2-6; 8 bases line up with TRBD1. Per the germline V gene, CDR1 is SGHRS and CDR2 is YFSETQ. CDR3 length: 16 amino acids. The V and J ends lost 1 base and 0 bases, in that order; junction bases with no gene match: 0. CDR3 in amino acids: CASSLTGGSGANVLTF. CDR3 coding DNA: TGCGCCAGCAGCTTGACAGGGGGCTCTGGGGCCAACGTCCTGACTTTC.

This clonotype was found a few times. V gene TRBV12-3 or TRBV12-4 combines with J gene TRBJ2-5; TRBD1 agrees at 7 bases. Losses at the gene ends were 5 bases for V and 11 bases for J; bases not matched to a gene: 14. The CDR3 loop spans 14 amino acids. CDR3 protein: CASSRNGQVGEQYF. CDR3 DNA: TGTGCCAGCAGTCGAAACGGACAGGTTGGAGAGCAGTACTTC.

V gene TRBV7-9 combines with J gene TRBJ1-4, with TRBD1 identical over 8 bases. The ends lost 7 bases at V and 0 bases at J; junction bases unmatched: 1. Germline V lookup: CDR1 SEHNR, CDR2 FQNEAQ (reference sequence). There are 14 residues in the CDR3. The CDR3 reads CASKQGATNEKLFF. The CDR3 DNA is TGTGCCAGCAAACAGGGGGCAACTAATGAAAAACTGTTTTTT.

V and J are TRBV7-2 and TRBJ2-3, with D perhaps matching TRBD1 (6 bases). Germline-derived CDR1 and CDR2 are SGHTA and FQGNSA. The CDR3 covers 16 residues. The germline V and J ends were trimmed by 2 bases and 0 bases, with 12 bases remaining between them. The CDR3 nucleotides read TGTGCCAGCAGCTTAAAAGGGGGTTCTAGCACAGATACGCAGTATTTT. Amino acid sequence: CASSLKGGSSTDTQYF. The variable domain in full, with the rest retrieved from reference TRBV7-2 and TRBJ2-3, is GAGVSQSPSNKVTEKGKDVELRCDPISGHTALYWYRQSLGQGLEFLIYFQGNSAPDKSGLPSDRFSAERTGGSVSTLTIQRTQQEDSAVYLCASSLKGGSSTDTQYFGPGTRLTVL.

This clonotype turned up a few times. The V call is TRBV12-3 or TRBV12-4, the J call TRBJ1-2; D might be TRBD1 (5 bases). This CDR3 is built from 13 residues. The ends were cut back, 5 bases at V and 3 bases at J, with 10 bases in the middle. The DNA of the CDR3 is TGTGCCAGCAGTACCCGAGGGGACTATGGCTACACCTTC. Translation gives CASSTRGDYGYTF.

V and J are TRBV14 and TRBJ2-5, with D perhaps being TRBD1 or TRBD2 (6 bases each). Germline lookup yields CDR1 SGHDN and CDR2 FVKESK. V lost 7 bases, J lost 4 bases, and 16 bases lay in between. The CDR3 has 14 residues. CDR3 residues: CASNAEGGRETQYF. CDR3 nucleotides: TGTGCCAGCAACGCAGAGGGGGGACGAGAGACCCAGTACTTC. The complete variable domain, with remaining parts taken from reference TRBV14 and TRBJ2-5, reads EAGVTQFPSHSVIEKGQTVTLRCDPISGHDNLYWYRRVMGKEIKFLLHFVKESKQDESGMPNNRFLAERTGGTYSTLKVQPAELEDSGVYFCASNAEGGRETQYFGPGTRLLVL.

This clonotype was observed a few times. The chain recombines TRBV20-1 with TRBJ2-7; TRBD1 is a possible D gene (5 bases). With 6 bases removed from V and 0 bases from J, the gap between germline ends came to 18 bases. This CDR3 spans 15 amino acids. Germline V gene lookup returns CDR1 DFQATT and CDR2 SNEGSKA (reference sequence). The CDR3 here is CSAVPRRDVSYEQYF. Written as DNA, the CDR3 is TGCAGTGCCGTCCCCCGCAGGGATGTCTCCTACGAGCAGTACTTC.